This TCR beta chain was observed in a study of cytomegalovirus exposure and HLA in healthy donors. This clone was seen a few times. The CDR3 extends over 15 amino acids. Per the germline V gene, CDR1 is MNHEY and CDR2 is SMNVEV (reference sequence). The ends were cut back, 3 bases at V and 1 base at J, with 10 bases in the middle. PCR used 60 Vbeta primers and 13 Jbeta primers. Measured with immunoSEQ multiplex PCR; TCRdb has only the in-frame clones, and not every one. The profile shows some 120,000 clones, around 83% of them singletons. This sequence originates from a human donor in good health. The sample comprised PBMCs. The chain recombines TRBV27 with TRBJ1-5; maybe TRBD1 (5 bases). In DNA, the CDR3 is TGTGCCAGCAGTTTGGCAAGGGGAAGCAATCAGCCCCAGCATTTT. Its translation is CASSLARGSNQPQHF.